This T cell receptor beta chain came from a study of control samples from healthy donors and cancer patients. V gave up 2 bases and J gave up 7 bases; unmatched junction bases: 8. The CDR3 consists of 15 residues. Germline values: CDR1 SGHRS, CDR2 YFSETQ. Assay: immunoSEQ multiplex PCR; the TCRdb copy retains only in-frame clones and omits some. This table has about 82,000 clones, 87% appearing once. This chain links TRBV5-1 with TRBJ2-1; 8 nucleotides line up with TRBD2. The TCR sequence derives from a middle-aged man in good health. Sequenced input: blood. This CDR3 reads CASSFLGLALNEQFF. CDR3 DNA: TGCGCCAGCAGCTTCCTTGGACTAGCCCTTAATGAGCAGTTCTTC.